What follows is one T cell receptor (beta chain) and its context. This sample is drawn from a study of blood T cell repertoires in COVID-19. As for the study in general: Samples taken during acute and convalescent COVID-19 were collected in the United States, Italy and Spain. PBMCs, B-cell-depleted T cells, or T cells provided the cDNA or gDNA that made up the material.

Germline CDR1 LNHDA, CDR2 SQIVND (reference sequence). The CDR3 runs 14 residues. The V gene lost 4 bases and the J gene lost 2 bases, with 10 bases spanning the gap. As originally analysed: Scientists estimated how many nucleated cells there were by amplifying reference gene primers. Assay: immunoSEQ multiplex PCR; the TCRdb copy retains only in-frame clones and omits some. V, J and clone size are those of that table, while D and trimming were read from the DNA. In the table there are approximately 100,000 clones, almost 85% of which are singletons. The chain recombines TRBV19 with TRBJ2-3; possible D gene TRBD2, 6 bases. Material: peripheral blood. The sequence was obtained from a man between 65 and 85 years old with acute or convalescent COVID-19. DNA for the CDR3: TGTGCCAGTAGTAGCGGGGAGGACACAGATACGCAGTATTTT. Protein: CASSSGEDTDTQYF.